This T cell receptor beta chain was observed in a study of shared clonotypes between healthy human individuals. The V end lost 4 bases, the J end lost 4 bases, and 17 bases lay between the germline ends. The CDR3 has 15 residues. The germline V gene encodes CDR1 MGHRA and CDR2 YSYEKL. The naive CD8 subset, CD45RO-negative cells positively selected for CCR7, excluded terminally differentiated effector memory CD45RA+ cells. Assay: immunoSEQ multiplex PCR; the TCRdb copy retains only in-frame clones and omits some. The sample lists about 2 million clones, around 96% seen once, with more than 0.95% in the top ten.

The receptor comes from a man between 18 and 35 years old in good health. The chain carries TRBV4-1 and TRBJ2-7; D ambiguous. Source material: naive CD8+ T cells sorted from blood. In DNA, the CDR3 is TGCGCCAGCAGCCTCCGGCAGTTCCTTAATTACGAGCAGTACTTC. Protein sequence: CASSLRQFLNYEQYF.